This entry lists 20 T cell receptor beta chains sequenced from one sample in a study of identical twins. TCRdb passed the 5' RACE reads through MiXCR, listing each CDR3 protein once. The repertoire holds hundreds of thousands of distinct CDR3 sequences, with 24% as singletons. The same data also went into a second study, on T cells expressing NK-cell markers.

Sequenced material: CD4+ T cells sorted from blood. Receptors originate from a woman aged 18-29 years in good health.

This clonotype occurred a few times. The chain links TRBV6-1 to TRBJ1-4, with 7 nucleotides matching TRBD1. The germline gives CDR1 MNHNS, CDR2 SASEGT. The CDR3 covers 15 residues. V was clipped by 6 bases and J by 8 bases; unmatched bases: 12. The CDR3 sequence: CASSPVWGQWEKLFF. DNA of the CDR3: TGTGCCAGCAGCCCGGTCTGGGGACAGTGGGAAAAACTGTTTTTT.

In its sample, this clonotype was seen a few times. The chain is built from TRBV15 and TRBJ2-3; D is perhaps TRBD1 or TRBD2 (5 bases each). Trimming removed 0 bases at V and 5 bases at J, with 12 bases between. This CDR3 comprises 15 residues. CDR1 and CDR2 (germline): LNHNV, YYDKDF (reference sequence). The CDR3 sequence is CATSRDFQGEDTQYF. The DNA for the CDR3 is TGTGCCACCAGCAGAGATTTTCAGGGAGAAGATACGCAGTATTTT.

This chain connects TRBV6-5 to TRBJ2-1; the D gene is possibly TRBD2 (6 bases). Germline loops: CDR1 MNHEY, CDR2 SVGAGI. The length of the CDR3 is 13 residues. V lost 4 bases and J 10 bases, leaving 14 bases between the germline ends. CDR3 amino acids: CASSSTGLREQFF. CDR3 sequence (DNA): TGTGCCAGCAGTTCGACGGGACTCCGAGAGCAGTTCTTC.

This chain connects TRBV29-1 to TRBJ2-7; D is uncertain. V was pared by 6 bases and J by 2 bases, with 5 bases between. Germline CDR1 and CDR2: SQVTM and ANQGSEA. The CDR3 length is 10 residues. The CDR3 DNA reads TGCAGCGTCCGCACCTACGAGCAGTACTTC. Translation gives CSVRTYEQYF.

To note about this clonotype: Sequence at one end of the junction differs from germline and may be a read error. The J gene is TRBJ2-1, the V gene TRBV6-1; D possibly uses TRBD1 or TRBD2 (5 bases each). This CDR3 contains 13 residues. Germline lookup yields CDR1 MNHNS and CDR2 SASEGT. The CDR3 nucleotides are TGCTCAAGTACTAGTTGGGGGAACAATGAGCAGTTCTTC. Translating it yields CSSTSWGNNEQFF.

The CDR3 spells CASSERGGTYNEQFF. Written as DNA, the CDR3 is TGTGCCAGCAGTGAACGGGGGGGTACCTACAATGAGCAGTTCTTC. The chain uses TRBV2 and TRBJ2-1; 8 nucleotides line up with TRBD2. The germline V gene has CDR1 SNHLY and CDR2 FYNNEI. This CDR3 comprises 15 residues. J was trimmed by 2 bases and V by 2 bases; bases with no gene match: 2.

The rearrangement joins TRBV9 to TRBJ2-7; D gene unclear. Germline V gene lookup returns CDR1 SGDLS and CDR2 YYNGEE. The length of the CDR3 is 13 residues. Trimming took 0 bases from V and 5 from J, leaving 9 bases between them. The CDR3 bases are TGTGCCAGCAGCGTAGCTGCCGTTGACGAGCAGTACTTC. It is translated as CASSVAAVDEQYF.

The J gene is TRBJ2-1, the V gene TRBV20-1, with a tentative D call TRBD2 (5 bases). The V end lost 0 bases, the J end lost 8 bases, and 14 bases lay between the germline ends. CDR1 and CDR2 from the germline V gene are DFQATT and SNEGSKA (reference sequence). This CDR3 contains 14 residues. The CDR3 DNA sequence: TGCAGTGCTAGAGATCGCCTAGCAGGCGATGAGCAGTTCTTC. Protein: CSARDRLAGDEQFF.

The chain has TRBV5-1 and TRBJ2-7; a possible D gene is TRBD2 (5 bases). From germline, CDR1 is SGHRS and CDR2 YFSETQ. The V gene lost 2 bases and the J gene lost 0 bases, with 12 bases spanning the gap. This CDR3 region has 15 residues. CDR3 sequence: CASSFGRANSYEQYF. CDR3 in DNA: TGCGCCAGCAGCTTCGGGCGGGCGAACTCCTACGAGCAGTACTTC.

V is TRBV7-3 and J is TRBJ2-3, with D possibly TRBD1 on 5 matching bases. The ends were cut back, 1 base at V and 4 bases at J, with 12 bases in the middle. Germline V gives CDR1 SGHTA, CDR2 FQGTGA. The CDR3 extends over 15 amino acids. This CDR3 is CASSLRGSRADTQYF. DNA for the CDR3: TGTGCCAGCAGCTTAAGGGGAAGCAGGGCAGATACGCAGTATTTT.

J is TRBJ1-6 and V is TRBV5-6; 7 bases are a match to TRBD1. V gave up 3 bases and J gave up 7 bases; unmatched junction bases: 7. Germline values: CDR1 SGHDT, CDR2 YYEEEE. The CDR3 covers 15 residues. CDR3 nucleotides: TGTGCCAGCAGCTCCCCGGGACAGTTAAATTCACCCCTCCACTTT. Protein product: CASSSPGQLNSPLHF.

The V call is TRBV12-3 or TRBV12-4, the J call TRBJ2-3, with 8 bases matching TRBD1. This CDR3 region has 15 residues. With V trimmed by 4 bases and J by 2 bases, 5 bases remained unmatched. The CDR3 DNA sequence: TGTGCCAGCAGTTCCCAGGGGGCCAACACAGATACGCAGTATTTT. Its protein product is CASSSQGANTDTQYF.

Only a few counts were recorded for this clonotype. The V gene is TRBV5-1, the J gene TRBJ1-1; no clear D. The CDR3 is 14 residues long. Germline V CDR1 and CDR2: SGHRS, YFSETQ. The germline V and J ends were trimmed by 1 base and 1 base, with 8 bases remaining between them. DNA for the CDR3: TGCGCCAGCAGCTTGACCCGGGGGAACACTGAAGCTTTCTTT. It is translated as CASSLTRGNTEAFF.

The rearrangement links TRBV5-4 to TRBJ2-3; D not certain. Germline V gene lookup returns CDR1 SGHNT and CDR2 YYREEE (reference sequence). The CDR3 has 13 amino acids. Trimming left V 4 bases short and J 6 bases short, with 12 bases between. Here the CDR3 reads CASSQIAADTQYF. DNA for the CDR3: TGTGCCAGCAGCCAGATAGCAGCCGATACGCAGTATTTT.

The chain links TRBV2 to TRBJ1-5, with 7 nucleotides matching TRBD1. Looked up from germline, CDR1 is SNHLY and CDR2 is FYNNEI. The CDR3 consists of 14 residues. J was trimmed by 3 bases and V by 6 bases; bases with no gene match: 5. In DNA form, the CDR3 reads TGTGCCAGCAGACAGGGGTTTTACAATCAGCCCCAGCATTTT. It codes for CASRQGFYNQPQHF.

This clonotype was found a few times. This chain joins TRBV20-1 and TRBJ2-7; 7 bases map to TRBD1. Germline CDR1 is DFQATT and CDR2 is SNEGSKA (reference sequence). V shed 0 bases and J 2 bases; nucleotides not matched to a gene: 13. The CDR3 length is 17 residues. This chain's CDR3 is CSARDPGTGVAPYEQYF. The CDR3 nucleotides read TGCAGTGCTAGAGACCCGGGAACAGGGGTGGCACCCTACGAGCAGTACTTC.

The chain combines TRBV12-3 or TRBV12-4 with TRBJ1-4; TRBD1 is a possible D gene (5 bases). V gave up 5 bases and J gave up 7 bases, with 11 bases separating them. The CDR3 has 13 amino acids. This CDR3 is CASSGAPGEKLFF. CDR3 bases: TGTGCCAGCAGTGGGGCGCCGGGTGAAAAACTGTTTTTT.

This clonotype was detected only a few times. The CDR3 DNA is TGCGCCAGCAGTGTTTTCGGGACTCTCGGCAATGAGCAGTTCTTC. This encodes CASSVFGTLGNEQFF. The rearrangement joins TRBV10-2 to TRBJ2-1; a possible D gene is TRBD2 (6 bases). Trimming stripped 4 bases from V and 6 bases from J, with 16 bases between. CDR3 length equals 15 residues. Germline V gene lookup returns CDR1 WSHSY and CDR2 SAAADI.

The V call is TRBV7-2, the J call TRBJ2-1; 13 nucleotides line up with TRBD2. V lost 6 bases to trimming and J lost 9 bases; unmatched junction nucleotides: 8. The germline gives CDR1 SGHTA, CDR2 FQGNSA. This CDR3 region has 15 residues. The DNA for the CDR3 is TGTGCCAGCAGATTCGGACTAGCGGGAGTTAGTGAGCAGTTCTTC. This translates into CASRFGLAGVSEQFF. Filled out from reference TRBV7-2 and TRBJ2-1, the complete variable domain reads GAGVSQSPSNKVTEKGKDVELRCDPISGHTALYWYRQSLGQGLEFLIYFQGNSAPDKSGLPSDRFSAERTGGSVSTLTIQRTQQEDSAVYLCASRFGLAGVSEQFFGPGTRLTVL.

The table lists this clonotype with a few counts. The V call is TRBV5-1, the J call TRBJ1-1; D not resolved. The CDR3 is made up of 14 amino acids. Germline CDR1 is SGHRS and CDR2 is YFSETQ. V dropped 4 bases and J dropped 1 base, with 11 bases sitting between them. This CDR3 is CASSQNSKNTEAFF. Written as DNA, the CDR3 is TGCGCCAGCAGCCAGAATTCAAAGAACACTGAAGCTTTCTTT.